This entry lists 13 T cell receptor beta chains sequenced from one sample in a study of shared clonotypes between healthy human individuals. Sequencing used immunoSEQ multiplex PCR; TCRdb keeps in-frame clones, though not all of them. The sample has roughly 380,000 clones, roughly 96% seen once. The sample consisted of memory CD8+ T cells sorted from blood. Subset noted: CD45RO+ cells pooled with CCR7-negative TemRA cells. The origin of the receptors is a man younger than 40 in good health.

This chain joins TRBV19 and TRBJ2-7, with TRBD2 identical over 7 bases. Germline-derived CDR1 and CDR2 are LNHDA and SQIVND (reference sequence). This CDR3 has 14 residues. Trimming removed 4 bases from V and 8 bases from J; junction bases left unmatched: 11. The CDR3 loop reads CASSTPLAGEKQYF. In nucleotides, the CDR3 is TGTGCCAGTAGTACGCCCCTGGCGGGAGAGAAGCAGTACTTC. Complete variable domain (other parts from reference TRBV19 and TRBJ2-7): DGGITQSPKYLFRKEGQNVTLSCEQNLNHDAMYWYRQDPGQGLRLIYYSQIVNDFQKGDIAEGYSVSREKKESFPLTVTSAQKNPTAFYLCASSTPLAGEKQYFGPGTRLTVT.

Note on this clone: The junction and the germline gene differ at one end; a read error may be behind it. J is TRBJ2-5 and V is TRBV28; 7 bases align to TRBD1. Germline V lookup: CDR1 MDHEN, CDR2 SYDVKM. CDR3 length equals 12 residues. The CDR3 sequence is CASRQGQGTQYF. In nucleotides, the CDR3 is TGTGCCAGCCGACAGGGCCAAGGGACCCAGTACTTC.

CDR3 residues: CASSPREGRETQYF. CDR3 DNA sequence: TGCGCCAGCAGCCCGAGGGAGGGGCGAGAGACCCAGTACTTC. The chain links TRBV5-1 to TRBJ2-5; 7 bases fit TRBD2. The CDR3 has 14 amino acids. Germline V gives CDR1 SGHRS, CDR2 YFSETQ. The junction had 7 bases not matched to a gene; V was cut back by 4 bases and J by 4 bases.

The CDR3 reads CASSLARGRNTGELFF. CDR3 coding DNA: TGCGCCAGCAGCTTGGCCCGAGGGAGAAACACCGGGGAGCTGTTTTTT. J is TRBJ2-2 and V is TRBV5-1, with D tentatively TRBD2 (5 bases). The CDR3 runs 16 residues. V was trimmed by 0 bases and J by 2 bases, leaving 11 bases between them. The germline V gene encodes CDR1 SGHRS and CDR2 YFSETQ.

This sequence joins TRBV18 and TRBJ1-2; D gene unclear. Germline CDR1 and CDR2: KGHSH and LQKENI. This CDR3 has 13 amino acids. V was clipped by 4 bases and J by 8 bases, with 14 bases between them. The CDR3 bases are TGTGCCAGCTCACTAAGCCAAGGGAGCGGCTACACCTTC. Encoded protein: CASSLSQGSGYTF. The variable domain in full, completed from reference TRBV18 and TRBJ1-2, reads NAGVMQNPRHLVRRRGQEARLRCSPMKGHSHVYWYRQLPEEGLKFMVYLQKENIIDESGMPKERFSAEFPKEGPSILRIQQVVRGDSAAYFCASSLSQGSGYTFGSGTRLTVV.

The CDR3 coding sequence is TGTGCCAGCAGTGGGACGGATAGCAATCAGCCCCAGCATTTT. Amino acids: CASSGTDSNQPQHF. This chain joins TRBV2 and TRBJ1-5; D gene ambiguous. The CDR3 runs to 14 residues. V was cut by 4 bases and J by 0 bases, with 7 bases left in between. In germline, CDR1 is SNHLY, CDR2 FYNNEI. Filled out from reference TRBV2 and TRBJ1-5, the complete variable domain reads EPEVTQTPSHQVTQMGQEVILRCVPISNHLYFYWYRQILGQKVEFLVSFYNNEISEKSEIFDDQFSVERPDGSNFTLKIRSTKLEDSAMYFCASSGTDSNQPQHFGDGTRLSIL.

The chain has TRBV18 and TRBJ1-1; a possible D gene is TRBD1 (5 bases). Germline V gene sequence: CDR1 KGHSH, CDR2 LQKENI. The V and J ends lost 4 bases and 1 base respectively, with 16 bases between them. The CDR3 spans 16 residues. CDR3 residues: CASSLRQLEQNTEAFF. In DNA form, the CDR3 reads TGTGCCAGCTCACTACGACAGCTAGAGCAGAACACTGAAGCTTTCTTT.

This chain connects TRBV11-2 to TRBJ2-3; D is ambiguous. This CDR3 region has 16 residues. Trimming removed 1 base at V and 2 bases at J, with 13 bases between. The germline gives CDR1 SGHAT, CDR2 FQNNGV. CDR3 coding DNA: TGTGCCAGCAGCTTAGCCGGGCAACACCACACAGATACGCAGTATTTT. This encodes CASSLAGQHHTDTQYF.

This clone was observed once. The CDR3 region has the DNA TGCGCCAGCAGCCCCTCTAGGACAGGCGGTGATGGCTACACCTTC. The encoded protein is CASSPSRTGGDGYTF. This chain joins TRBV5-1 and TRBJ1-2; 7 bases are a match to TRBD1. The length of the CDR3 is 15 residues. In germline, CDR1 is SGHRS, CDR2 YFSETQ. Trimming at V came to 4 bases and at J to 6 bases, leaving 12 bases not matched to a gene.

V usage is TRBV30 and J usage is TRBJ1-1; D possibly corresponds to TRBD1 (6 bases). Trimming took 3 bases from V and 0 from J, leaving 14 bases between them. In germline, CDR1 is GTSNPN, CDR2 SVGIG (reference sequence). CDR3 size: 15 residues. The CDR3 nucleotides read TGTGCCTGGAGGCTGGCGGGGGGCATGAACACTGAAGCTTTCTTT. The encoded protein is CAWRLAGGMNTEAFF. The complete variable domain, with remaining parts taken from reference TRBV30 and TRBJ1-1, reads SQTIHQWPATLVQPVGSPLSLECTVEGTSNPNLYWYRQAAGRGLQLLFYSVGIGQISSEVPQNLSASRPQDRQFILSSKKLLLSDSGFYLCAWRLAGGMNTEAFFGQGTRLTVV.

This clone has only one observation. J is TRBJ2-7 and V is TRBV28; D gene unclear. This CDR3 comprises 16 residues. Germline V gene sequence: CDR1 MDHEN, CDR2 SYDVKM. Trimming cost V 3 bases and J 2 bases, with 17 bases left between them. The CDR3 DNA follows: TGTGCCAGCAGTTTTGGGGTTACGACCTTAACCTACGAGCAGTACTTC. This encodes CASSFGVTTLTYEQYF.

The chain combines TRBV2 with TRBJ1-6, with D perhaps TRBD1 (5 bases). This CDR3 spans 13 amino acids. The germline gives CDR1 SNHLY, CDR2 FYNNEI. The germline V and J ends were trimmed by 8 bases and 10 bases, with 15 bases remaining between them. The DNA of the CDR3 is TGTGCCAGCCTTTCCAGGGAGAGCTCACCCCTCCACTTT. Translation gives CASLSRESSPLHF.

The CDR3 spells CASSPYVGYNEQFF. CDR3 nucleotide sequence: TGCGCCAGCAGCCCTTATGTGGGGTACAATGAGCAGTTCTTC. The rearrangement uses TRBV4-1 and TRBJ2-1; D unclear. Trimming cost V 4 bases and J 4 bases, with 11 bases left between them. Germline V gene lookup returns CDR1 MGHRA and CDR2 YSYEKL. The CDR3 has 14 residues.